The present T cell receptor (beta chain) was sequenced within a study of blood T cells in healthy people across ages. Peripheral blood samples of approximately 10 milliliters were drawn from each donor. With a J-beta primer mix and a sample-barcoded 5' primer, a second PCR ran about 7 to 12 cycles. TCRdb redid the calling of the 5' RACE reads with MiXCR, one entry per CDR3 protein. The table shows hundreds of thousands of distinct CDR3 sequences, with more than 40% occurring only once. General study points: Both higher diversity and more naive CD4+ cells marked long-lived donors when set against aged donors. Percentage of naive T cells showed a strong correlation with TCR beta diversity.

In the case of this clonotype: Its antigen is not identified.

The source is a woman aged 55 to 70 in good health. The sample taken for sequencing was blood.

The DNA for the CDR3 is TGCAGCGTTGCCTCGACTCGCCCAGGGGCGGGTTCGGCGGGCTACACCTTC. It specifies CSVASTRPGAGSAGYTF. This chain links TRBV29-1 with TRBJ1-2; D is possibly TRBD1 (6 bases). Germline values: CDR1 SQVTM, CDR2 ANQGSEA. The V end lost 4 bases, the J end lost 8 bases, and 29 bases lay between the germline ends. The CDR3 has 17 amino acids.